The 16 T cell receptor beta chains below all came from one sample that was sequenced in a study of shared clonotypes between healthy human individuals. Sequenced by immunoSEQ multiplex PCR; TCRdb stores in-frame clones only, minus some. This table holds around 2.3 million clones, more than 90% found once. The material sequenced was naive CD4+ T cells sorted from blood. The subset here: CD45RA+ positively selected. The receptors shown here come from a man between 18 and 35 years old in good health.

The chain employs TRBV7-2 and TRBJ1-2, with TRBD1 as a possible D gene (5 bases). The CDR3 length is 16 residues. The germline gives CDR1 SGHTA, CDR2 FQGNSA. The ends were cut back, 0 bases at V and 4 bases at J, with 15 bases in the middle. CDR3: CASSLAGTAQSYGYTF. The CDR3 bases are TGTGCCAGCAGCTTAGCGGGGACTGCCCAAAGCTATGGCTACACCTTC.

The chain joins TRBV18 to TRBJ2-3, with 13 bases aligning to TRBD2. Unmatched junction bases numbered 8, after V lost 6 bases and J lost 5 bases. Germline lookup yields CDR1 KGHSH and CDR2 LQKENI. The CDR3 spans 16 residues. The CDR3 region has the DNA TGTGCCAGCTCCCCCGGGACTAGCGGGGCGGGAGATACGCAGTATTTT. Protein product: CASSPGTSGAGDTQYF.

The V call is TRBV7-9, the J call TRBJ2-1; TRBD1 matches at 7 bases. Unmatched junction bases numbered 8, after V lost 8 bases and J lost 4 bases. The CDR3 covers 14 residues. Germline V gene sequence: CDR1 SEHNR, CDR2 FQNEAQ (reference sequence). The CDR3 DNA reads as TGTGCCAGCGGTCGACAGGGAGCATACAATGAGCAGTTCTTC. Translation gives CASGRQGAYNEQFF.

The V and J genes are TRBV6-1 and TRBJ2-7; 11 bases are shared with TRBD2. Losses at the gene ends were 6 bases for V and 3 bases for J; bases not matched to a gene: 7. The CDR3 loop spans 15 amino acids. Looked up from germline, CDR1 is MNHNS and CDR2 is SASEGT. The CDR3 protein is CASSISGRAFYEQYF. The DNA of the CDR3 is TGTGCCAGCAGCATTAGCGGGAGGGCCTTCTACGAGCAGTACTTC.

The chain's CDR3 is CASSWEIDTGELFF. The CDR3 region has the DNA TGCGCCAGCAGTTGGGAGATTGACACCGGGGAGCTGTTTTTT. V usage is TRBV10-1 and J usage is TRBJ2-2; TRBD2 is a possible D gene (5 bases). V was pared by 5 bases and J by 3 bases, with 10 bases between. The CDR3 contains 14 residues. Germline CDR1 WNHNN, CDR2 SYGVQD (reference sequence).

The chain uses TRBV14 and TRBJ2-3, with unresolved D. Germline loops: CDR1 SGHDN, CDR2 FVKESK. The V and J ends lost 6 bases and 6 bases respectively, with 13 bases between them. This CDR3 region has 13 residues. CDR3 in DNA: TGTGCCAGCAGTGGTGGGGTCACCGATACGCAGTATTTT. Amino acids: CASSGGVTDTQYF.

The chain couples TRBV28 to TRBJ2-7; a possible D gene is TRBD2 (6 bases). This CDR3 is 12 amino acids long. The germline V gene encodes CDR1 MDHEN and CDR2 SYDVKM. V dropped 10 bases and J dropped 2 bases, with 12 bases sitting between them. The CDR3 DNA follows: TGTGCCACTCTCGGAGGGACCTACGAGCAGTACTTC. Translation: CATLGGTYEQYF.

The chain has TRBV5-6 and TRBJ1-6, with D tentatively TRBD1 (6 bases). The CDR3 extends over 16 amino acids. CDR1 and CDR2 (germline): SGHDT, YYEEEE. Trimming shortened V by 3 bases and J by 6 bases, and 16 bases separated the two germline ends. The CDR3 region has the DNA TGTGCCAGCAGCTCACTGAGGAGGGGGATTAATTCACCCCTCCACTTT. Amino acid sequence: CASSSLRRGINSPLHF.

Here the CDR3 DNA reads TGCGCCAGCAGCCAAGAGAGTGACCGGGCTTACTCTGGGGCCAACGTCCTGACTTTC. Translated: CASSQESDRAYSGANVLTF. This chain joins TRBV4-3 and TRBJ2-6; D is unclear. Per germline, CDR1 LGHNA and CDR2 YSLEER. There are 19 residues in the CDR3. Trimming left V 0 bases short and J 0 bases short, with 15 bases between.

V and J are TRBV27 and TRBJ1-4, with TRBD1 as a possible D gene (6 bases). Germline V gene data show CDR1 as MNHEY and CDR2 as SMNVEV (reference sequence). The CDR3 is made up of 16 amino acids. V was trimmed by 4 bases and J by 10 bases, leaving 22 bases between them. The CDR3 loop is CASSSSGTGWLGKLFF. The CDR3 DNA sequence: TGTGCCAGCAGTTCAAGTGGTACAGGGTGGTTAGGAAAACTGTTTTTT.

This chain links TRBV10-3 with TRBJ1-1; D uncertain. The CDR3 spans 15 residues. Germline V gene lookup returns CDR1 ENHRY and CDR2 SYGVKD. Trimming left V 5 bases short and J 2 bases short, with 15 bases between. The CDR3 region is CAISPEVGENTEAFF. The CDR3 nucleotides read TGTGCCATCAGTCCGGAGGTGGGAGAAAACACTGAAGCTTTCTTT.

The chain carries TRBV23-1 and TRBJ2-7, with D unclear. TRBV23-1 is classed as an ORF, of uncertain function. The CDR3 has 13 amino acids. The ends were cut back, 6 bases at V and 2 bases at J, with 11 bases in the middle. CDR3 region: CASSSPATYEQYF. The CDR3 coding sequence is TGCGCCAGCAGCTCCCCAGCGACCTACGAGCAGTACTTC.

The chain uses TRBV29-1 and TRBJ2-1, with D perhaps TRBD2 (6 bases). CDR3 length: 15 amino acids. V lost 0 bases to trimming and J lost 7 bases, with 16 bases between them. CDR1 is SQVTM and CDR2 is ANQGSEA in the germline V gene. The CDR3 nucleotides are TGCAGCGTTGAAGAAGGTACCCCCGCGGGAAATGAGCAGTTCTTC. It encodes CSVEEGTPAGNEQFF.

The chain couples TRBV6-1 to TRBJ2-2; TRBD2 matches at 7 bases. Looked up from germline, CDR1 is MNHNS and CDR2 is SASEGT. Losses at the gene ends were 2 bases for V and 1 base for J; bases not matched to a gene: 13. The CDR3 consists of 19 residues. The CDR3 sequence is CASSEMGWEGSLNTGELFF. The CDR3 DNA sequence: TGTGCCAGCAGTGAAATGGGGTGGGAGGGCAGCCTGAACACCGGGGAGCTGTTTTTT.

The genes are TRBV4-3 and TRBJ2-3, with a weak D call TRBD1 (5 bases). CDR1 and CDR2 (germline): LGHNA, YSLEER. The CDR3 runs to 16 residues. V was shortened by 0 bases and J by 3 bases, with 13 bases between the two germline ends. DNA of the CDR3: TGCGCCAGCAGCCAAGATACCGGCAGGGCAACAGATACGCAGTATTTT. Residues: CASSQDTGRATDTQYF.

V is TRBV5-1 and J is TRBJ2-7, with 9 bases fitting TRBD1. This CDR3 has 14 residues. The J segment lost 7 bases and the V segment lost 3 bases, leaving 8 bases of the junction unmatched. CDR1 is SGHRS and CDR2 is YFSETQ in the germline V gene. For the CDR3, the DNA is TGCGCCAGCAGCTGGGAACAGGGGGCCTGGGAGCAGTACTTC. This encodes CASSWEQGAWEQYF.